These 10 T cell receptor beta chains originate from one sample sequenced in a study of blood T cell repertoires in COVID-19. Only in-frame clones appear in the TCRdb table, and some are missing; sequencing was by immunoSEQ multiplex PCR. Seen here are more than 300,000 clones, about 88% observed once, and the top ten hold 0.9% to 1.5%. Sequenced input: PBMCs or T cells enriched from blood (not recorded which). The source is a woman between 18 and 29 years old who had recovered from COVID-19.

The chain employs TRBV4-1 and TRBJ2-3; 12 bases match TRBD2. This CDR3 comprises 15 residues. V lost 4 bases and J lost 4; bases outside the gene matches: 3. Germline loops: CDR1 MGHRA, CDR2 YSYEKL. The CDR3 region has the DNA TGCGCCAGCAGCCTTCTAGCGGGGGGGCCAGATACGCAGTATTTT. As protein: CASSLLAGGPDTQYF.

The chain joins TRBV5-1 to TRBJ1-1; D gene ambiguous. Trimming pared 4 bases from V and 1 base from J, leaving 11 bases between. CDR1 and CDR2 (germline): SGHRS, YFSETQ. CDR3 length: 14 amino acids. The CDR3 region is CASSPGDANTEAFF. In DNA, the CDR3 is TGCGCCAGCAGCCCCGGAGACGCGAACACTGAAGCTTTCTTT.

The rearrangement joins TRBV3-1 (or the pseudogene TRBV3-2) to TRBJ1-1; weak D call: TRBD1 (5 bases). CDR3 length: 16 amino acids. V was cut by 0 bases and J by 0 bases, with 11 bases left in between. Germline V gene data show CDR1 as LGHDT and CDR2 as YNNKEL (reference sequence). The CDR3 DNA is TGTGCCAGCAGCCAAGAAGGGGATGAGATGAACACTGAAGCTTTCTTT. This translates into CASSQEGDEMNTEAFF.

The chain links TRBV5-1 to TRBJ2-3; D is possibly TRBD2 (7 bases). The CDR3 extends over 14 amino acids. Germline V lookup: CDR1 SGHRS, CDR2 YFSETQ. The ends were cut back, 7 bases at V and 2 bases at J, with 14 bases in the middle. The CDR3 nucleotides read TGCGCCAGCCGTAGGGGGGGCGACACAGATACGCAGTATTTT. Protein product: CASRRGGDTDTQYF. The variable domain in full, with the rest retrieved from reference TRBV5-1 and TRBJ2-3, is KAGVTQTPRYLIKTRGQQVTLSCSPISGHRSVSWYQQTPGQGLQFLFEYFSETQRNKGNFPGRFSGRQFSNSRSEMNVSTLELGDSALYLCASRRGGDTDTQYFGPGTRLTVL.

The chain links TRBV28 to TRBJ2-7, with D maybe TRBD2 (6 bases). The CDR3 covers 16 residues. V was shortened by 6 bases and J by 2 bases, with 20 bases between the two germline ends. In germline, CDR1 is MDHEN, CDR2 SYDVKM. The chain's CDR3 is CASSPRAGILTYEQYF. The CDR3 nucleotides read TGTGCCAGCAGCCCTCGGGCGGGGATCCTTACCTACGAGCAGTACTTC.

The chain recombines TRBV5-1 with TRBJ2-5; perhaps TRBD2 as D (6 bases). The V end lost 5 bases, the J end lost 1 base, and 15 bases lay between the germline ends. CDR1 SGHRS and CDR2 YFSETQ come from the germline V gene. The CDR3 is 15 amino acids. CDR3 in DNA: TGCGCCAGCAGACCGCTGCGGGATTTCCAAGAGACCCAGTACTTC. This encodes CASRPLRDFQETQYF. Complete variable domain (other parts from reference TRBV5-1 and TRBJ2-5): KAGVTQTPRYLIKTRGQQVTLSCSPISGHRSVSWYQQTPGQGLQFLFEYFSETQRNKGNFPGRFSGRQFSNSRSEMNVSTLELGDSALYLCASRPLRDFQETQYFGPGTRLLVL.

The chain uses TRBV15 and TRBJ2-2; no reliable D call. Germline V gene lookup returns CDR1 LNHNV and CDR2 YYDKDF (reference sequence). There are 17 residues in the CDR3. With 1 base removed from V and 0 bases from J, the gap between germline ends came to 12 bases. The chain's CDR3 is CATSRGSSPSNTGELFF. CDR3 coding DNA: TGTGCCACCAGCAGAGGGAGCAGCCCTTCGAACACCGGGGAGCTGTTTTTT.

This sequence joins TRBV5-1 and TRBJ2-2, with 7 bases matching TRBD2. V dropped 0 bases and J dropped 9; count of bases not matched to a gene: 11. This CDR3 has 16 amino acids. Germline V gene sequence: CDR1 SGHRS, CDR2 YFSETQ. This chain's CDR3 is CASSLALDGRYRELFF. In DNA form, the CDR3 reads TGCGCCAGCAGCTTGGCCCTCGACGGGAGGTACCGGGAGCTGTTTTTT.

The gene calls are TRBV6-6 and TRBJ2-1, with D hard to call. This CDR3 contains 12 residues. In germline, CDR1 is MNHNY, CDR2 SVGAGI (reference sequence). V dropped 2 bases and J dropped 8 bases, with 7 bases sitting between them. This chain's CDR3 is CASSYPEDEQFF. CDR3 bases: TGTGCCAGCAGTTACCCAGAAGATGAGCAGTTCTTC.

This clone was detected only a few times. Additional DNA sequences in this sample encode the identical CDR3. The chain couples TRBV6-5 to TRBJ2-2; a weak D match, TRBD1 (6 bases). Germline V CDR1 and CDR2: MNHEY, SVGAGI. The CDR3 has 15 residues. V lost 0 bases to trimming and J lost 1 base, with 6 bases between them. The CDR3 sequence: CASSYSTGNTGELFF. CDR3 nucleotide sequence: TGTGCCAGCAGTTACTCGACAGGGAACACCGGGGAGCTGTTTTTT.